Listed here are 24 T cell receptor beta chains from one sample, sequenced in a study of CD8+CD57+ T cells in acquired aplastic anemia (dated by TCRdb to the late 2010s). Sequencer: Illumina HiSeq 2000. Genomic DNA served as template for TCR beta VDJ combination and CDR3 sequence profiling. TCRdb's own reprocessing of the public reads used fastp at Q25 and MiXCR and kept productive beta chains. Here each entry gathers all rows of one CDR3 protein and keeps the most common genes and DNA. The sample table holds over 200,000 distinct CDR3 sequences, of which approximately 60% were seen once. Clones ranked in the top ten supply 25% to 35% of the sample. What was sequenced was sorted CD4+, CD8+, or CD8+CD57+ T cells (not recorded which) from PBMCs. These receptors all stem from a human donor in good health.

This clonotype was detected many times. The chain joins TRBV2 to TRBJ1-2; D call uncertain. Trimming shortened V by 2 bases and J by 13 bases, and 11 bases separated the two germline ends. The CDR3 totals 11 residues. From germline, CDR1 is SNHLY and CDR2 FYNNEI. The DNA of the CDR3 is TGTGCCAGCAGTGAATCGGTGGCAGCCACCTTC. Translation gives CASSESVAATF.

This chain uses TRBV28 with TRBJ2-3; D possibly corresponds to TRBD1 (6 bases). V was trimmed by 2 bases and J by 8 bases, leaving 14 bases between them. The germline V gene has CDR1 MDHEN and CDR2 SYDVKM. The length of the CDR3 is 14 residues. DNA for the CDR3: TGTGCCAGCAGTTTACGCAGGACAGTCGGTACGCAGTATTTT. This sequence encodes CASSLRRTVGTQYF.

This clonotype was observed at least ten times. The chain couples TRBV5-8 to TRBJ2-3; 10 nucleotides line up with TRBD2. Germline CDR1 is SGHTS and CDR2 is YDEGEE. This CDR3 has 17 amino acids. Losses at the gene ends were 3 bases for V and 1 base for J; bases not matched to a gene: 8. As DNA, the CDR3 is TGTGCCAGCAGCTACATACCCGGACTAGCGGGCACAGATACGCAGTATTTT. As protein: CASSYIPGLAGTDTQYF.

This chain connects TRBV10-1 to TRBJ1-5, with D uncertain. V lost 0 bases and J 1 base, leaving 7 bases between the germline ends. The CDR3 runs 15 residues. The V gene's germline CDR1 is WNHNN and CDR2 SYGVQD (reference sequence). This CDR3 reads CASSESSQSNQPQHF. The CDR3 bases are TGCGCCAGCAGTGAGTCATCACAGAGCAATCAGCCCCAGCATTTT.

J is TRBJ1-2 and V is TRBV25-1; maybe TRBD1 (6 bases). Germline lookup yields CDR1 MGHDK and CDR2 SYGVNS. This CDR3 has 14 residues. V lost 3 bases and J 6 bases, leaving 14 bases between the germline ends. CDR3 protein: CASSDLRDIDGYTF. The CDR3 DNA sequence: TGTGCCAGCAGTGACCTCCGGGACATAGATGGCTACACCTTC.

Details on this clonotype: The conserved phenylalanine or tryptophan normally closing the CDR3 is absent here, so this likely arose from a read error. The CDR3 loop reads CASSSRAEGQVKEKLFS. As DNA, the CDR3 is TGTGCCAGCAGCAGCCGGGCCGAAGGGCAGGTAAAGGAAAAACTGTTTTCT. The V and J genes are TRBV7-3 and TRBJ1-4; D remains unclear. V lost 5 bases and J 8 bases, leaving 24 bases between the germline ends. Germline assignment: CDR1 SGHTA and CDR2 FQGTGA. This CDR3 has 17 residues.

On this clonotype: Relative to the germline gene, one junction end is altered; a read error may explain this. The chain has TRBV10-1 and TRBJ2-1, with D perhaps assigned TRBD1 or TRBD2 (5 bases each). The CDR3 spans 13 residues. Germline CDR1 and CDR2: WNHNN and SYGVQD (reference sequence). The CDR3 loop reads CAIRPGRQTEQFF. The CDR3 region has the DNA TGTGCCATCAGGCCGGGGAGACAGACCGAGCAGTTCTTC.

The J gene is TRBJ1-1, the V gene TRBV4-1; possible D gene TRBD1, 6 bases. CDR1 MGHRA and CDR2 YSYEKL come from the germline V gene. The CDR3 sequence is 15 residues long. Trimming removed 0 bases from V and 4 bases from J, with 12 bases in between. The CDR3 sequence is CASSQDWTVRTEAFF. CDR3 DNA: TGCGCCAGCAGCCAAGATTGGACAGTACGCACTGAAGCTTTCTTT.

Remarks on this clonotype: This likely comes from a read error, as the CDR3 has no conserved phenylalanine or tryptophan at its end. Because the CDR3's place on the DNA is in doubt, the DNA is left out and the CDR3 is given as listed by TCRdb. The V call is TRBV20-1, the J call TRBJ1-3. The length of the CDR3 is 9 amino acids, counting both ends. Germline V gene lookup returns CDR1 DFQATT and CDR2 SNEGSKA (reference sequence). This chain's CDR3 is CSATTLAGP.

This chain uses TRBV5-4 with TRBJ1-1; D is possibly TRBD1 (6 bases). V gave up 2 bases and J gave up 8 bases, with 13 bases separating them. Germline CDR1 SGHNT, CDR2 YYREEE (reference sequence). This CDR3 comprises 13 residues. The CDR3 bases are TGTGCCAGCAGCTTCATTACAGGGACGGAAGCTTTCTTT. This translates into CASSFITGTEAFF.

This clonotype was counted once. The V and J genes are TRBV7-9 and TRBJ1-2; D call uncertain. The V end was cut by 2 bases, the J end by 6 bases, with 7 bases between. Germline-derived CDR1 and CDR2 are SEHNR and FQNEAQ (reference sequence). The CDR3 loop spans 12 amino acids. The DNA for the CDR3 is TGTGCCAGCAGCTTATTAGGGAATGGCTACACCTTC. Translated: CASSLLGNGYTF.

This clonotype was picked up many times. The rearrangement links TRBV27 to TRBJ2-7; 7 bases fit TRBD1. The CDR3 is made up of 14 amino acids. From germline, CDR1 is MNHEY and CDR2 SMNVEV (reference sequence). With V trimmed by 6 bases and J by 0 bases, 5 bases remained unmatched. The CDR3 coding sequence is TGTGCCAGCAGGCCCGGGACAGTCTCCTACGAGCAGTACTTC. Encoded protein: CASRPGTVSYEQYF.

This clonotype appeared a single time. V usage is TRBV2 and J usage is TRBJ2-7; D unresolved. The CDR3 is made up of 12 amino acids. Germline CDR1 and CDR2: SNHLY and FYNNEI. Trimming removed 2 bases at V and 2 bases at J, with 4 bases between. The CDR3 sequence: CASSEMTYEQYF. The DNA of the CDR3 is TGTGCCAGCAGTGAAATGACCTACGAGCAGTACTTC.

V and J are TRBV7-2 and TRBJ2-5; tentative D call: TRBD2 (6 bases). The CDR3 runs 14 residues. CDR1 is SGHTA and CDR2 is FQGNSA in the germline V gene. Between the trimmed V and J ends, which lost 5 bases and 3 bases, there was a span of 13 bases. CDR3 coding DNA: TGTGCCAGCAGCCCCGGGGGATCGGAAGAGACCCAGTACTTC. It codes for CASSPGGSEETQYF.

The CDR3 reads CASLLAGGPVDTQYF. The CDR3 DNA reads TGCGCCAGCTTACTAGCGGGGGGGCCGGTAGATACGCAGTATTTT. The V call is TRBV10-1, the J call TRBJ2-3; 13 positions agree with TRBD2. The CDR3 consists of 15 residues. The V gene's germline CDR1 is WNHNN and CDR2 SYGVQD (reference sequence). Trimming took 8 bases from V and 5 from J; bases not matched to a gene: 7.

To note about this clonotype: Germline is not matched at one junction end, which may reflect a read error. This chain's CDR3 is CASSEFENTEAFF. In nucleotides, the CDR3 is TGTGCCAGCAGTGAATTTGAGAACACTGAAGCCTTCTTT. The chain has TRBV25-1 and TRBJ1-1; D remains unclear. There are 13 residues in the CDR3. Germline V gene data show CDR1 as MGHDK and CDR2 as SYGVNS.

The chain carries TRBV19 and TRBJ1-2; tentative D call: TRBD1 (6 bases). This CDR3 comprises 13 residues. CDR1 LNHDA and CDR2 SQIVND come from the germline V gene (reference sequence). V was clipped by 5 bases and J by 3 bases, with 10 bases between them. CDR3 amino acids: CASSPRGDYGYTF. DNA of the CDR3: TGTGCCAGTAGTCCCAGGGGAGACTATGGCTACACCTTC.

The gene calls are TRBV9 and TRBJ2-3, with TRBD2 matching over 9 bases. The germline gives CDR1 SGDLS, CDR2 YYNGEE. V lost 3 bases and J lost 5; bases outside the gene matches: 4. The CDR3 covers 14 residues. CDR3 protein: CASSGGGARDTQYF. The DNA of the CDR3 is TGTGCCAGCAGCGGCGGGGGGGCGAGAGATACGCAGTATTTT.

The V and J genes are TRBV10-3 and TRBJ1-1; 8 bases match TRBD1. Germline V gene sequence: CDR1 ENHRY, CDR2 SYGVKD. Trimming at V came to 3 bases and at J to 4 bases, leaving 16 bases not matched to a gene. The CDR3 is 18 residues long. The CDR3 protein is CAISEIRTGLAAGTEAFF. The DNA of the CDR3 is TGTGCCATCAGTGAAATCCGGACAGGGTTAGCCGCGGGCACTGAAGCTTTCTTT.

This clonotype was observed a handful of times. CDR3 loop: CASGESWLNSPLHF. In nucleotides, the CDR3 is TGTGCCAGTGGGGAGAGTTGGTTGAATTCACCCCTCCACTTT. This chain connects TRBV19 to TRBJ1-6, with D hard to call. The CDR3 loop spans 14 amino acids. V gave up 8 bases and J gave up 7 bases, with 15 bases separating them. Germline values: CDR1 LNHDA, CDR2 SQIVND (reference sequence).

This clonotype was recorded once. An end of the junction does not agree with germline; a read error may underlie this. This sequence joins TRBV25-1 and TRBJ2-7; D gene ambiguous. Germline V lookup: CDR1 MGHDK, CDR2 SYGVNS. CDR3 size: 13 residues. In DNA form, the CDR3 reads TGTGCCAGCAGTGGGTGGAGCTCCTTCGAGCAGTACTTC. It translates to CASSGWSSFEQYF.

CDR3 bases: TGTGCCACCAGCAGACGTGGGGTTAATTCACCCCTCCACTTT. Translated, it gives CATSRRGVNSPLHF. The chain recombines TRBV15 with TRBJ1-6; D is uncertain. The CDR3 sequence is 14 residues long. Germline V lookup: CDR1 LNHNV, CDR2 YYDKDF (reference sequence). Trimming cost V 2 bases and J 6 bases, with 8 bases left between them.

The J gene is TRBJ2-1, the V gene TRBV7-9; tentative D call: TRBD1 (5 bases). V dropped 3 bases and J dropped 2 bases, with 17 bases sitting between them. Germline CDR1 is SEHNR and CDR2 is FQNEAQ (reference sequence). The CDR3 totals 17 residues. CDR3 sequence (DNA): TGTGCCAGCAGCTTGGTATCTCGGCAGGGTCCCTACAATGAGCAGTTCTTC. Its protein is CASSLVSRQGPYNEQFF.

Comments on this clonotype: A read error may explain this, as a much larger clone is one base away. The chain couples TRBV13 to TRBJ2-1; 9 bases fit TRBD2. Germline V lookup: CDR1 PRHDT, CDR2 FYEKMQ (reference sequence). The CDR3 is 18 residues long. CDR3 protein: CTSSLDNRGLAGYNEQFF. The CDR3 nucleotides are TGTACCAGCAGCTTAGACAATAGGGGACTAGCCGGGTACAATGAGCAGTTCTTC.